This T cell receptor (beta chain) emerged from a study of T cells in Graves' hyperthyroidism and ophthalmopathy. Study outcomes and limitations: Among thyroid clonotypes expanded above 0.001, most also appeared in blood.

The length of the CDR3 is 17 residues. CDR1 is SGHTA, CDR2 FQGTGA, per germline. Between the trimmed V and J ends, which lost 2 bases and 4 bases, there was a span of 20 bases. From RNA transcripts, TCR beta CDR3 regions were amplified. HTBI primers drove first-round RT-PCR of the TCR CDR3. A single record per CDR3 protein comes from TCRdb applying MiXCR to the multiplex PCR reads. The sample lists approximately 600,000 distinct CDR3 sequences, around 14% occurring once. This clonotype was recorded at least ten times. Its specificity is not known. What was sequenced was blood. The chain carries TRBV7-3 and TRBJ2-5, with D perhaps assigned TRBD1 or TRBD2 (6 bases each). This receptor was taken from a woman aged 25 to 39 with Graves' hyperthyroidism that later progressed to Graves' ophthalmopathy. As DNA, the CDR3 is TGTGCCAGCAGCTTACGTACAGCGGTGGGGGGCCGAGAGACCCAGTACTTC. This codes for CASSLRTAVGGRETQYF.